This T cell receptor beta chain was sequenced for a study of T cells in localized non-small cell lung cancer. Trimming shortened V by 5 bases and J by 3 bases, and 14 bases separated the two germline ends. The CDR3 is 15 amino acids. CDR1 is SGDLS and CDR2 is YYNGEE in the germline V gene. The adjacent lung that was sampled lay at least 2 cm from the tumor margin and showed no atypia. Study-level findings and limits: When the top 100 tumor clones were examined, a median approximately 57 of them also appeared in the adjacent lung, which was paired and uninvolved. Uninvolved nearby lung showed the greatest T cell clonality, exceeding that found in tumor. The study linked higher blood T cell density to longer overall survival.

The table lists this clone with a few counts. No antigen is known for it. Some clones are missing from TCRdb's copy, which holds only in-frame ones; the method was immunoSEQ multiplex PCR. The table records roughly 3,400 clones, approximately 30% of them present only once. This sequence joins TRBV9 and TRBJ2-2; maybe TRBD2 (6 bases). This receptor was taken from a male donor at least 60 years old with stage III lung adenocarcinoma. The sample was normal lung tissue next to the tumor, taken before any cancer treatment. The DNA for the CDR3 is TGTGCCAGCAGTGAAAATGGGAGGCACACCGGGGAGCTGTTTTTT. Protein: CASSENGRHTGELFF.